This TCR beta chain emerged from a study of OX40 agonist ivuxolimab in advanced cancers. About the study: Partial responses occurred in Three dose-escalation patients, one with hepatocellular carcinoma and two with cutaneous melanoma.

Notes on this clone: The antigen remains unidentified.

This CDR3 region has 10 residues. The germline V gene has CDR1 SGHVS and CDR2 FQNEAQ. V was pared by 6 bases and J by 12 bases, with 9 bases between. Study-level results: Averaging showed that CD8+ T cells had more expanded clones than CD4+ did.

Libraries were prepared by immunoSEQ multiplex PCR; TCRdb keeps only in-frame clonotypes and omits some of them. The repertoire holds about 73,000 clones, with approximately 90% as singletons. This clonotype originated in an adult with an advanced solid tumor such as melanoma, head and neck, liver or kidney cancer. The sample in question was CD4+ or CD8+ T cells sorted from blood, obtained in a trial of the OX40 agonist ivuxolimab. J is TRBJ2-1 and V is TRBV7-8; D gene unclear. The CDR3, as DNA: TGTGCCAGCAGGGGCAGTGGGCAGTTCTTC. Protein: CASRGSGQFF.